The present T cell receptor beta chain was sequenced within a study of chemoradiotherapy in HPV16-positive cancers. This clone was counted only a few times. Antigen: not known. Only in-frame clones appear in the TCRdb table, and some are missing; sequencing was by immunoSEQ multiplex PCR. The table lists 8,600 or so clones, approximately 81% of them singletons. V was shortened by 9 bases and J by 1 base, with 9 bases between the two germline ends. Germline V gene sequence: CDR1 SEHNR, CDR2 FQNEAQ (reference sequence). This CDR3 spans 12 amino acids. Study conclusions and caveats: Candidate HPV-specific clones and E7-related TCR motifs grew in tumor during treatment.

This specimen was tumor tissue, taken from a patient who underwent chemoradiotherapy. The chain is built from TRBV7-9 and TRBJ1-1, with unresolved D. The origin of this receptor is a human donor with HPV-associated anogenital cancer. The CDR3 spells CASGGGNTEAFF. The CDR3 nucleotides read TGTGCCAGTGGCGGTGGGAACACTGAAGCTTTCTTT.